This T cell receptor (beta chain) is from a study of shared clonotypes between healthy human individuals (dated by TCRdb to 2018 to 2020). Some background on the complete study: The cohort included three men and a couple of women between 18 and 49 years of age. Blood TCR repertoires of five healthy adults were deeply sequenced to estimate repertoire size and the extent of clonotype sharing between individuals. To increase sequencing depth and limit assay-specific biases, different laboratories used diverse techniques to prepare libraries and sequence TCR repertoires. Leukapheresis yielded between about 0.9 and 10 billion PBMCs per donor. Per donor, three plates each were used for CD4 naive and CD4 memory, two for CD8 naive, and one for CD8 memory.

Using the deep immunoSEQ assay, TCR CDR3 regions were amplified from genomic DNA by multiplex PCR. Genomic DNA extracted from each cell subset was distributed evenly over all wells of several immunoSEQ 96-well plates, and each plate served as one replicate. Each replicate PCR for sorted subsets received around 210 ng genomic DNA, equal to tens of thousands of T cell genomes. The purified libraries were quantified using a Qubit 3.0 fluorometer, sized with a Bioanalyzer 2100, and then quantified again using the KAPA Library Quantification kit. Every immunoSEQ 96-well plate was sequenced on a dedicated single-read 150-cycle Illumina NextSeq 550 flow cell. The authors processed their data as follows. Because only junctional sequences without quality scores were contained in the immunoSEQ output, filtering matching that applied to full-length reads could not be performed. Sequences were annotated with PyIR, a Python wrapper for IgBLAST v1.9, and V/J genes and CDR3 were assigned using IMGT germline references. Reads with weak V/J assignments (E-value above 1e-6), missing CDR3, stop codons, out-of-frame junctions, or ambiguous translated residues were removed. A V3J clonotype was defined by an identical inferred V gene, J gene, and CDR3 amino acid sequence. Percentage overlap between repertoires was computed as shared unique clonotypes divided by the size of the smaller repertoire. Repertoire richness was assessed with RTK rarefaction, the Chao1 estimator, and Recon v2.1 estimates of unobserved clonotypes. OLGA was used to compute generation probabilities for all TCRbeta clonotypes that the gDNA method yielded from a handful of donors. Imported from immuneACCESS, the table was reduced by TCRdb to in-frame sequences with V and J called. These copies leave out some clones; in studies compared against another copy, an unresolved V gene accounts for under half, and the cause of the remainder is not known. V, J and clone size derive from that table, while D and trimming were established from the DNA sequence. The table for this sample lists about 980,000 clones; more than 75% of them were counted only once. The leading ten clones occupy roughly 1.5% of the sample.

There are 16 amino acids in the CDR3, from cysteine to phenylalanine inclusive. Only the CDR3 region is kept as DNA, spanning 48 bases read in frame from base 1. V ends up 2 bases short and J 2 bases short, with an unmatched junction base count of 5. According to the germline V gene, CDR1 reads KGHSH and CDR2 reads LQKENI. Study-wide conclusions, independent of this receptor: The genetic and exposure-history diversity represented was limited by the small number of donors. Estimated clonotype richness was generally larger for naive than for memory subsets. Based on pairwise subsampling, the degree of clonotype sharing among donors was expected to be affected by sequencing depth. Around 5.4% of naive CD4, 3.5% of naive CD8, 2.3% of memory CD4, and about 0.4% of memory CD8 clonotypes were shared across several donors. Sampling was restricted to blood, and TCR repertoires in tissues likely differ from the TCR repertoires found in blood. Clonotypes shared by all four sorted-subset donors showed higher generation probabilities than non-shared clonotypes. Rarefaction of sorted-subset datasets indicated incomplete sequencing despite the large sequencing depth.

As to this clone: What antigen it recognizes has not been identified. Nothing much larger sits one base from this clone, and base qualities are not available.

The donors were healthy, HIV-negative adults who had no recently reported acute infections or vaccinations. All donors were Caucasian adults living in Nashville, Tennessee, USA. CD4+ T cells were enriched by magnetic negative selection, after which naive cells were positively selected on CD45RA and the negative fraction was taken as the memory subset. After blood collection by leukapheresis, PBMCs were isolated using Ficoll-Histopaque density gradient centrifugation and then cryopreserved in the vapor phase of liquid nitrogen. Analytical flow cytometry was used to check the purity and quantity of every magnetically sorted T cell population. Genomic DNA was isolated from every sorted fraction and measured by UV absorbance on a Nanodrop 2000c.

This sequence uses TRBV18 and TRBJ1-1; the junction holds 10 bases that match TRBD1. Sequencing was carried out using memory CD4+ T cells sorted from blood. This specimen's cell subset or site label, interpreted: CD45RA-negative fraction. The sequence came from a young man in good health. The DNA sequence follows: TGTGCCAGCTCACCAGAGACAGGGGGCGGCAACACTGAAGCTTTCTTT. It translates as CASSPETGGGNTEAFF.